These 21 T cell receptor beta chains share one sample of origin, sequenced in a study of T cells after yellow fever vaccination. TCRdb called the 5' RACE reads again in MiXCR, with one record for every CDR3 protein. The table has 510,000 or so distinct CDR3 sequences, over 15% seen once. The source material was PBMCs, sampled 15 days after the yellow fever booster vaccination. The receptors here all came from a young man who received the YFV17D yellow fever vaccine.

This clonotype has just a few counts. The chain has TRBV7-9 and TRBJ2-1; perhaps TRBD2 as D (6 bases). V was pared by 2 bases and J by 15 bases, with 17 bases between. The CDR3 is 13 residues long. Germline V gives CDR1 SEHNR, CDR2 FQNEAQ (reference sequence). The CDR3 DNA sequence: TGTGCCAGCAGCTTACCTAGCGCCCCGGGTCCGTTCTTC. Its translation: CASSLPSAPGPFF.

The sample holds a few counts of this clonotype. CDR3 nucleotides: TGTGCCAGCAGTGGACAGGGGGCCGGGGAGCTGTTTTTT. Translating it yields CASSGQGAGELFF. The V gene is TRBV2, the J gene TRBJ2-2, with 9 positions matching TRBD1. Per germline, CDR1 SNHLY and CDR2 FYNNEI. Trimming at V came to 4 bases and at J to 6 bases, leaving 0 bases not matched to a gene. The CDR3 is 13 residues long.

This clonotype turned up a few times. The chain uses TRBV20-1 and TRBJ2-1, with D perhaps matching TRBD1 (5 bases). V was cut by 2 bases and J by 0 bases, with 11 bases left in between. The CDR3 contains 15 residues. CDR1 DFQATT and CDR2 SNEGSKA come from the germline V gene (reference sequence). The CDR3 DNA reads TGCAGTGCTAGACGGACACAAAGCTCCTACAATGAGCAGTTCTTC. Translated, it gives CSARRTQSSYNEQFF.

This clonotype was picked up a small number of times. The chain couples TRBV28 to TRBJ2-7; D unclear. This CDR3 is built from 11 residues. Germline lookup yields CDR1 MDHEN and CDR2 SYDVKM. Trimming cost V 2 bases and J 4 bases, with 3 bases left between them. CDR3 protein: CASSLMYEQYF. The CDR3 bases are TGTGCCAGCAGTTTAATGTACGAGCAGTACTTC.

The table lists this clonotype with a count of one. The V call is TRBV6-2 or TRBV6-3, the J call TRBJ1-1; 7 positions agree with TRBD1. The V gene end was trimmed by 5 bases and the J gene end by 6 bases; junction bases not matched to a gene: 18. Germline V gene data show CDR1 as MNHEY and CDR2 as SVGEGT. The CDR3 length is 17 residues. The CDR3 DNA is TGTGCCAGCAGTCACCTGGTTTGGGGCAGGGGGTCCGCTGAAGCTTTCTTT. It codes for CASSHLVWGRGSAEAFF.

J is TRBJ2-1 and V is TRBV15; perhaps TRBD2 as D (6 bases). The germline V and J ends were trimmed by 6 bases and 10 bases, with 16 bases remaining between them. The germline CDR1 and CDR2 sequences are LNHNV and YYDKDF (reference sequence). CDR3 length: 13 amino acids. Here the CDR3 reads CATRSAEGYEQFF. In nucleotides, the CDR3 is TGTGCCACCAGGTCAGCGGAGGGGTACGAGCAGTTCTTC.

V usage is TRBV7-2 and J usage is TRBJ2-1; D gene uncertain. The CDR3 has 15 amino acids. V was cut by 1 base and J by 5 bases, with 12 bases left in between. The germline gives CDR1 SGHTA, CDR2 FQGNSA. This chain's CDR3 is CASSLGVTSNNEQFF. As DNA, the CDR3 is TGTGCCAGCAGCTTAGGAGTCACTTCCAACAATGAGCAGTTCTTC.

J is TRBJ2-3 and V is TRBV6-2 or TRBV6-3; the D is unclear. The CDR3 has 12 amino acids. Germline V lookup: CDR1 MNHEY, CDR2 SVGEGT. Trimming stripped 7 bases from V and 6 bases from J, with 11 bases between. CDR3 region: CASNPMGDTQYF. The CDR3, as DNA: TGTGCCAGCAATCCGATGGGGGATACGCAGTATTTT.

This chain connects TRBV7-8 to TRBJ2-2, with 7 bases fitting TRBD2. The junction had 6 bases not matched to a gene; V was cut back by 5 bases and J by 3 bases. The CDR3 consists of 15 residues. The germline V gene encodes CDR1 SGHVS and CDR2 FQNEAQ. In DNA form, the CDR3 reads TGTGCCAGCAGCGTAGGGAGGGTGTACACCGGGGAGCTGTTTTTT. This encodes CASSVGRVYTGELFF.

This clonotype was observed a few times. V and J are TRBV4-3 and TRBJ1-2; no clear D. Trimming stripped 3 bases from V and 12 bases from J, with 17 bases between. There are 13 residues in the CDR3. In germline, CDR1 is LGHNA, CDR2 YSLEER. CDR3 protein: CASSQMGDRADTF. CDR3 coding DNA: TGCGCCAGCAGCCAGATGGGTGACCGGGCGGACACCTTC.

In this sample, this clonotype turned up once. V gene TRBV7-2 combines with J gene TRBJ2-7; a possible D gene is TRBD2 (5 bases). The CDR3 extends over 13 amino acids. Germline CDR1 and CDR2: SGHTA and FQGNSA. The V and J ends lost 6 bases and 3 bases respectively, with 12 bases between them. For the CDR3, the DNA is TGTGCCAGCAGAGATACCCGGGACTACGAGCAGTACTTC. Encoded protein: CASRDTRDYEQYF.

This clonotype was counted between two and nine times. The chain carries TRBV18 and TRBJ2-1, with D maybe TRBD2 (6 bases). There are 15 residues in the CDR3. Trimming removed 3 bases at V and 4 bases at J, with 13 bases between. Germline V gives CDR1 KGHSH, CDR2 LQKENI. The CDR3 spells CASSPRDFQYNEQFF. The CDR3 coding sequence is TGTGCCAGCTCACCGCGGGACTTCCAATACAATGAGCAGTTCTTC.

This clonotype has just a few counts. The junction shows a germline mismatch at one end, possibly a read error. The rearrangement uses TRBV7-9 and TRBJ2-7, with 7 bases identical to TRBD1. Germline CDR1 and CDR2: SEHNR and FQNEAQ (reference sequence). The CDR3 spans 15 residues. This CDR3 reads CAGSPRQGGSYEQYF. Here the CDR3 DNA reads TGTGCCGGCAGCCCTCGACAGGGTGGCTCATACGAGCAGTACTTC.

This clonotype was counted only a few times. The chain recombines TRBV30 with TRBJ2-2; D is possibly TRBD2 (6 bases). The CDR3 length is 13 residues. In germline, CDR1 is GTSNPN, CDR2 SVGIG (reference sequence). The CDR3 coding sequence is TGTGTTCACGGCGGGGTCCACACCGGGGAGCTGTTTTTT. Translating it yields CVHGGVHTGELFF.

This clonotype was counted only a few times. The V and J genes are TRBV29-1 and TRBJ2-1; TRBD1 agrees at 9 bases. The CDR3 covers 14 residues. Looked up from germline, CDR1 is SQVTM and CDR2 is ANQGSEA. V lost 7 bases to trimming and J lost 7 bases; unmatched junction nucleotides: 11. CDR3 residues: CSASTGGAVNEQFF. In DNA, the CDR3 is TGCAGCGCTTCGACAGGGGGGGCGGTGAATGAGCAGTTCTTC.

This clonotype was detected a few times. The CDR3 nucleotides read TGCAGTGCTAGAGAACGGACAGGGCGCCTTTACGAGCAGTACTTC. This encodes CSARERTGRLYEQYF. The chain couples TRBV20-1 to TRBJ2-7; 8 nucleotides match TRBD1. Germline V lookup: CDR1 DFQATT, CDR2 SNEGSKA (reference sequence). Unmatched junction bases numbered 8, after V lost 0 bases and J lost 4 bases. The CDR3 is made up of 15 amino acids.

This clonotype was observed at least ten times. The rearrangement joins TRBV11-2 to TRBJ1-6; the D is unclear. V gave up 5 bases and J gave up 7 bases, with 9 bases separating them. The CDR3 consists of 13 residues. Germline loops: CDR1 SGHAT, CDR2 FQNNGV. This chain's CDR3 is CASSHEPNSPLHF. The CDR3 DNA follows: TGTGCCAGCAGCCACGAACCGAATTCACCCCTCCACTTT. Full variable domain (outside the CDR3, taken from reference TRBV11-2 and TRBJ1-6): EAGVAQSPRYKIIEKRQSVAFWCNPISGHATLYWYQQILGQGPKLLIQFQNNGVVDDSQLPKDRFSAERLKGVDSTLKIQPAKLEDSAVYLCASSHEPNSPLHFGNGTRLTVT.

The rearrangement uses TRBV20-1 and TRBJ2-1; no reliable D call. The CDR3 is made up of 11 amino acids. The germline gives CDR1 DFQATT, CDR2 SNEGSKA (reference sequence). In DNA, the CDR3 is TGCAGCGCCGGTGAGACGAATGAGCAGTTCTTC. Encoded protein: CSAGETNEQFF.

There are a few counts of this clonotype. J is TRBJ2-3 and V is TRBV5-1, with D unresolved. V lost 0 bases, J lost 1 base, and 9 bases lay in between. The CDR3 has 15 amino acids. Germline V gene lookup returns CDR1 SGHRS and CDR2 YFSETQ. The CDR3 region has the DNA TGCGCCAGCAGCTTGGACTACTCTCGCACAGATACGCAGTATTTT. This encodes CASSLDYSRTDTQYF.

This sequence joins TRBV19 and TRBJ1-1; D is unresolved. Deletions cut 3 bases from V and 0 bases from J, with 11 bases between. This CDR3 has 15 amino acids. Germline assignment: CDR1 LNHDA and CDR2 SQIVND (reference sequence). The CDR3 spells CASSMGRGLNTEAFF. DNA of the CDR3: TGTGCCAGTAGTATGGGAAGAGGATTGAACACTGAAGCTTTCTTT.

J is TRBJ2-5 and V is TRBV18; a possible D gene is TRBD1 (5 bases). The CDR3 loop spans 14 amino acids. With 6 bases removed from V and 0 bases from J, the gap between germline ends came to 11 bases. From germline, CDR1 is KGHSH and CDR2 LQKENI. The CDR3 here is CASSSTEYQETQYF. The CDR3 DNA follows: TGTGCCAGCTCGTCGACAGAGTACCAAGAGACCCAGTACTTC. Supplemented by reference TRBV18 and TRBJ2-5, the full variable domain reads NAGVMQNPRHLVRRRGQEARLRCSPMKGHSHVYWYRQLPEEGLKFMVYLQKENIIDESGMPKERFSAEFPKEGPSILRIQQVVRGDSAAYFCASSSTEYQETQYFGPGTRLLVL.